The rows below give T cell receptor beta chains drawn from one sample of a study of blood T cells in healthy people across ages. Via MiXCR, TCRdb re-called the 5' RACE reads, giving one row per CDR3 protein. The table includes 590,000 or so distinct CDR3 sequences, approximately 30% detected once. Input material: blood. Receptors originate from a woman aged 80 or older in good health. CDR3s include the opening cysteine and the closing phenylalanine or tryptophan. The order of the fields is V gene, clone size, J gene, D gene, CDR3 DNA, CDR3 protein. The D gene is left open where the match is weak. Size is stated for part of the rows, as once, few or many counts, or as a class when the clone is expanded.

V: TRBV6-2/TRBV6-3
size: NA
J: TRBJ2-1
D: TRBD2
DNA: TGTGCCAGCAGTCCCTATATGTTAGCGGGGGGGTCCGGTGAGCAGTTCTTC
CDR3: CASSPYMLAGGSGEQFF

V: TRBV20-1
size: many
J: TRBJ2-7
D: TRBD2
DNA: TGCAGTGCTAGAATAGGGACTACCTACGAGCAGTACTTC
CDR3: CSARIGTTYEQYF

V: TRBV27
size: many
J: TRBJ1-6
D: NA
DNA: TGTGCCAGCAGTTTAAGTCGACGGGGCTCCTATAATTCACCCCTCCACTTT
CDR3: CASSLSRRGSYNSPLHF

V: TRBV12-3/TRBV12-4
size: many
J: TRBJ2-5
D: NA
DNA: TGTGCCAGCAGTTTAGGTTCGGGGGTGGAGACCCAGTACTTC
CDR3: CASSLGSGVETQYF

V: TRBV7-9
size: many
J: TRBJ2-7
D: NA
DNA: TGTGCCAGCAGCGGGACAAGAGGAGAATACGAGCAGTACTTC
CDR3: CASSGTRGEYEQYF

V: TRBV11-2
size: few
J: TRBJ1-6
D: NA
DNA: TGTGCCAGCAGCTTGAGTGGGGTCAGTTCACCCCTCCACTTT
CDR3: CASSLSGVSSPLHF

V: TRBV20-1
size: many
J: TRBJ1-5
D: NA
DNA: TGCAGTGCTAGAGGACAGGTAGAGCCCCAGCATTTT
CDR3: CSARGQVEPQHF

V: TRBV4-1
size: many
J: TRBJ2-7
D: TRBD1
DNA: TGCGCCAGCAGCCAAGTCGCGGGACAGGACGAGCAGTACTTC
CDR3: CASSQVAGQDEQYF

V: TRBV5-5
size: many
J: TRBJ2-6
D: NA
DNA: TGTGCCAGCAGTCTCCGGGGGGCCGCTGGGGCCAACGTCCTGACTTTC
CDR3: CASSLRGAAGANVLTF

V: TRBV5-4
size: many
J: TRBJ1-1
D: TRBD1
DNA: TGTGCCAGCACCGATTTACAGGGGGAGAGCACTGAAGCTTTCTTT
CDR3: CASTDLQGESTEAFF

V: TRBV20-1
size: NA
J: TRBJ1-1
D: TRBD1
DNA: TGCAGTGCTAGAGCTCTCCAGGGGGCTACGGGCACTGAAGCTTTCTTT
CDR3: CSARALQGATGTEAFF

V: TRBV6-6
size: NA
J: TRBJ1-6
D: NA
DNA: TGTGCCAGCAGTTTCCCCCCCCGCACAGGGAATTCACCCCTCCACTTT
CDR3: CASSFPPRTGNSPLHF

V: TRBV20-1
size: few
J: TRBJ1-1
D: NA
DNA: TGCAGTGCTAGAGATCTTGGGACCTTTAACACTGAAGCTTTCTTT
CDR3: CSARDLGTFNTEAFF

V: TRBV5-1
size: few
J: TRBJ1-5
D: NA
DNA: TGCGCCAGCAGCCCTGAGGCAGGGAGGCATCAGCCCCAGCATTTT
CDR3: CASSPEAGRHQPQHF

V: TRBV29-1
size: many
J: TRBJ2-3
D: NA
DNA: TGCAGCGTCCAACAGGCAGATACGCAGTATTTT
CDR3: CSVQQADTQYF

V: TRBV20-1
size: many
J: TRBJ2-5
D: TRBD2
DNA: TGCAGTGCTAGCCTTGACACGGGAGCGGGGGGGGCAGAGACCCAGTACTTC
CDR3: CSASLDTGAGGAETQYF

V: TRBV5-1
size: many
J: TRBJ1-5
D: TRBD1
DNA: TGCGCCAGCAGCTTGACAGGGGAAGGCAATCAGCCCCAGCATTTT
CDR3: CASSLTGEGNQPQHF

V: TRBV12-3/TRBV12-4
size: NA
J: TRBJ1-5
D: NA
DNA: TGTGCCAGCAGTACGCGGGACGTTAACAATCAGCCCCAGCATTTT
CDR3: CASSTRDVNNQPQHF

V: TRBV12-3/TRBV12-4
size: many
J: TRBJ2-1
D: NA
DNA: TGTGCCAGCGACGGGGGAATTAGGTACAATGAGCAGTTCTTC
CDR3: CASDGGIRYNEQFF

V: TRBV7-9
size: medium-sized
J: TRBJ2-7
D: NA
DNA: TGTGCCAGCAGCCCCTCGAGAGGCGAGCAGTACTTC
CDR3: CASSPSRGEQYF

V: TRBV24-1
size: NA
J: TRBJ2-3
D: NA
DNA: TGTGCCACCAGTGACCCAGGGACGGATCTCACAGATACGCAGTATTTT
CDR3: CATSDPGTDLTDTQYF

V: TRBV3-1
size: many
J: TRBJ2-1
D: NA
DNA: TGTGCCAGCAGCCAAGGGGTGGGTTACAATGAGCAGTTCTTC
CDR3: CASSQGVGYNEQFF

V: TRBV7-2
size: NA
J: TRBJ1-2
D: NA
DNA: TGTGCCGGCAGCTTTCCTGGGGGGGGCTACACCTTC
CDR3: CAGSFPGGGYTF

V: TRBV7-2
size: NA
J: TRBJ1-5
D: NA
DNA: TGTGCCAGCAGCTTAGCACCCAGGGCGGACAATCAGCCCCAGCATTTT
CDR3: CASSLAPRADNQPQHF

V: TRBV12-3/TRBV12-4
size: many
J: TRBJ1-4
D: TRBD1
DNA: TGTGCCAGCAGTCCCCGGACAGGGGGGGCCAAACTACCGTTTTTT
CDR3: CASSPRTGGAKLPFF

V: TRBV7-2
size: medium-sized
J: TRBJ1-2
D: NA
DNA: TGTGCCAGCAGCCGAGGGCAGGGCCCTAACTATGGCTACACCTTC
CDR3: CASSRGQGPNYGYTF

V: TRBV20-1
size: many
J: TRBJ2-5
D: NA
DNA: TGCAGTGCTAGAGATTTGGGGGCCCAAGAGACCCAGTACTTC
CDR3: CSARDLGAQETQYF

V: TRBV18
size: few
J: TRBJ2-1
D: TRBD1
DNA: TGTGCCAGCTCACCAGGACAGGGGCGCTACAATGAGCAGTTCTTC
CDR3: CASSPGQGRYNEQFF

V: TRBV7-9
size: NA
J: TRBJ2-7
D: NA
DNA: TGTGCCAGCAGCCCCGGACAGCCTGGTTACGAGCAGTACTTC
CDR3: CASSPGQPGYEQYF